This T cell receptor (beta chain) comes out of a study of blood T cell repertoires in COVID-19. Study overall: COVID-19 samples from acute and convalescent phases originated in the United States, Italy and Spain.

In assigning cohorts, the study relied on participant-reported clinical history. Recovered status in Cohort 3 required two negative PCRs, clearance, or symptom resolution. How the authors handled the data: Reference gene primer amplification yielded estimated nucleated cell counts. Method: immunoSEQ multiplex PCR; TCRdb's copy keeps in-frame clones and lacks some. V, J and clone size were drawn from that table, and D and trimming were deduced from the DNA. The repertoire holds some 150,000 clones, with approximately 87% as singletons. V was pared by 7 bases and J by 3 bases, with 7 bases of the junction left unmatched. The CDR3 covers 14 residues. CDR1 and CDR2 (germline): LNHDA, SQIVND (reference sequence).

This sequence joins TRBV19 and TRBJ2-5; 8 positions match TRBD1. The TCR originated in a woman in her 50s who had recovered from COVID-19. Sequenced: PBMCs or T cells enriched from blood (not recorded which). CDR3 in amino acids: CASTPRTGKETQYF. The DNA for the CDR3 is TGTGCCAGTACCCCGCGGACAGGGAAAGAGACCCAGTACTTC.